The 16 T cell receptor beta chains below all came from one sample that was sequenced in a study of shared clonotypes between healthy human individuals. TCRdb keeps only in-frame clones here, not all; method: immunoSEQ multiplex PCR. The table includes under 600,000 clones, 95% to 98% detected once. Source material: naive CD4+ T cells sorted from blood. This sample's subset: CD45RA+ positively selected. The receptors were sampled from a woman aged 30 to 39 in good health.

The J gene is TRBJ2-7, the V gene TRBV6-5; tentatively, D is TRBD1 (6 bases). V was pared by 0 bases and J by 1 base, with 13 bases between. This CDR3 region has 16 residues. Per the germline V gene, CDR1 is MNHEY and CDR2 is SVGAGI. The CDR3 DNA is TGTGCCAGCAGTTACTCGTCGGACAGTAATTCCTACGAGCAGTACTTC. Residues: CASSYSSDSNSYEQYF.

This rearrangement joins TRBV10-3 to TRBJ2-3; D ambiguous. Germline-derived CDR1 and CDR2 are ENHRY and SYGVKD. Trimming pared 2 bases from V and 1 base from J, leaving 4 bases between. The CDR3 loop spans 13 amino acids. Written as DNA, the CDR3 is TGTGCCATCAGTGAGGGTGGCACAGATACGCAGTATTTT. It yields the protein CAISEGGTDTQYF.

The gene calls are TRBV30 and TRBJ2-5, with 9 bases fitting TRBD2. Germline lookup yields CDR1 GTSNPN and CDR2 SVGIG (reference sequence). The ends lost 4 bases at V and 11 bases at J; junction bases unmatched: 8. The CDR3 is 12 residues long. Written as DNA, the CDR3 is TGTGCCTGGACCGGCGGGAGGGGGGAGCAGTACTTC. It is translated as CAWTGGRGEQYF.

The chain couples TRBV7-8 to TRBJ1-1; no clear D gene. The length of the CDR3 is 14 residues. The germline V gene has CDR1 SGHVS and CDR2 FQNEAQ. V was cut by 4 bases and J by 6 bases, with 15 bases left in between. The CDR3 DNA sequence: TGTGCCAGCAGCTCAAACAGTCAAGCCTCTGAAGCTTTCTTT. It is translated as CASSSNSQASEAFF.

The chain is built from TRBV28 and TRBJ1-5; D not resolved. Trimming cost V 8 bases and J 7 bases, with 27 bases left between them. Germline V gene lookup returns CDR1 MDHEN and CDR2 SYDVKM. This CDR3 contains 17 residues. Here the CDR3 reads CASASPGFGLPGQPQHF. The CDR3 bases are TGTGCCAGCGCTTCTCCTGGGTTCGGGCTACCTGGACAGCCCCAGCATTTT.

This sequence joins TRBV5-1 and TRBJ2-6, with D possibly matching TRBD2 (6 bases). In germline, CDR1 is SGHRS, CDR2 YFSETQ. The CDR3 consists of 15 residues. Between the trimmed V and J ends, which lost 1 base and 4 bases, there was a span of 9 bases. The CDR3 loop is CASSLSGVGANVLTF. CDR3 bases: TGCGCCAGCAGCTTGTCGGGGGTAGGGGCCAACGTCCTGACTTTC.

The chain couples TRBV19 to TRBJ1-1; D unclear. Trimming took 3 bases from V and 6 from J, leaving 11 bases between them. The CDR3 sequence is 13 residues long. Germline V gene data show CDR1 as LNHDA and CDR2 as SQIVND (reference sequence). CDR3 sequence reads: CASSITFSAEAFF. DNA of the CDR3: TGTGCCAGTAGTATCACGTTTAGTGCTGAAGCTTTCTTT.

This clone was recorded once. The J gene is TRBJ2-2, the V gene TRBV6-6; 7 nucleotides line up with TRBD1. Germline V gives CDR1 MNHNY, CDR2 SVGAGI (reference sequence). The CDR3 totals 15 residues. The J segment lost 1 base and the V segment lost 2 bases, leaving 1 base of the junction unmatched. CDR3 sequence: CASSYRDRNTGELFF. Here the CDR3 DNA reads TGTGCCAGCAGTTACCGGGACAGGAACACCGGGGAGCTGTTTTTT.

The chain has TRBV29-1 and TRBJ1-1, with unresolved D. Germline V gene data show CDR1 as SQVTM and CDR2 as ANQGSEA. The V end was cut by 7 bases, the J end by 0 bases, with 12 bases between. The CDR3 loop spans 13 amino acids. CDR3: CSGLRTVNTEAFF. The DNA of the CDR3 is TGCAGCGGACTGAGGACGGTGAACACTGAAGCTTTCTTT.

The chain uses TRBV5-8 and TRBJ1-3; D uncertain. The CDR3 spans 17 residues. Germline V lookup: CDR1 SGHTS, CDR2 YDEGEE. V was trimmed by 6 bases and J by 0 bases, leaving 19 bases between them. The CDR3 sequence: CASTKVGHSSSGNTIYF. The CDR3 nucleotides read TGTGCCAGCACCAAAGTGGGCCATTCGAGCTCTGGAAACACCATATATTTT.

The chain employs TRBV28 and TRBJ2-7; D is perhaps TRBD1 (5 bases). CDR1 and CDR2 (germline): MDHEN, SYDVKM. V was cut by 7 bases and J by 2 bases, with 21 bases left in between. The length of the CDR3 is 16 residues. The CDR3 region is CASTLSAEQATYEQYF. The CDR3, as DNA: TGTGCCAGCACCTTAAGTGCGGAACAGGCCACCTACGAGCAGTACTTC. Looking up the rest from reference TRBV28 and TRBJ2-7 gives the full variable domain: DVKVTQSSRYLVKRTGEKVFLECVQDMDHENMFWYRQDPGLGLRLIYFSYDVKMKEKGDIPEGYSVSREKKERFSLILESASTNQTSMYLCASTLSAEQATYEQYFGPGTRLTVT.

The rearrangement joins TRBV11-2 to TRBJ2-5; D might be TRBD1 (7 bases). Germline CDR1 is SGHAT and CDR2 is FQNNGV. The V and J ends lost 5 bases and 7 bases respectively, with 8 bases between them. This CDR3 is 11 amino acids long. CDR3 coding DNA: TGTGCCAGCAGCCAGGGGGGGACCCAGTACTTC. Translated: CASSQGGTQYF.

The chain couples TRBV5-1 to TRBJ2-2, with 8 bases matching TRBD1. The germline gives CDR1 SGHRS, CDR2 YFSETQ. After removal of 2 bases from V and 6 bases from J, the junction contained 6 bases not matched to a gene. The CDR3 spans 15 residues. The CDR3 region has the DNA TGCGCCAGCAGCTTCCGGACAGGGTCGGCCGGGGAGCTGTTTTTT. Translation gives CASSFRTGSAGELFF. The variable domain in full, completed from reference TRBV5-1 and TRBJ2-2, reads KAGVTQTPRYLIKTRGQQVTLSCSPISGHRSVSWYQQTPGQGLQFLFEYFSETQRNKGNFPGRFSGRQFSNSRSEMNVSTLELGDSALYLCASSFRTGSAGELFFGEGSRLTVL.

As DNA, the CDR3 is TGTGCCATCAGTGGGACGAACCCACACTACGAGCAGTACTTC. It encodes CAISGTNPHYEQYF. The V and J genes are TRBV10-3 and TRBJ2-7; the D is unclear. The CDR3 contains 14 residues. Per the germline V gene, CDR1 is ENHRY and CDR2 is SYGVKD. V was trimmed by 4 bases and J by 3 bases, leaving 13 bases between them.

The V call is TRBV18, the J call TRBJ2-7, with D possibly TRBD2 on 6 matching bases. CDR3 length equals 16 residues. V gave up 2 bases and J gave up 1 base, with 15 bases separating them. Looked up from germline, CDR1 is KGHSH and CDR2 is LQKENI. This CDR3 is CASSPFATRESYEQYF. The CDR3 coding sequence is TGTGCCAGCTCACCATTCGCGACTAGGGAATCCTACGAGCAGTACTTC.

V is TRBV27 and J is TRBJ2-6; perhaps TRBD2 as D (6 bases). The CDR3 is 20 amino acids. Trimming removed 2 bases at V and 1 base at J, with 21 bases between. CDR1 and CDR2 from the germline V gene are MNHEY and SMNVEV (reference sequence). The CDR3 region is CASSLGGGLKPLSGANVLTF. The CDR3 region has the DNA TGTGCCAGCAGTTTAGGTGGGGGACTTAAACCTCTTTCTGGGGCCAACGTCCTGACTTTC.